Given below is one T cell receptor (beta chain) in context. As processed by the authors: Amplified reference gene primers provided the basis for estimating nucleated cell counts. Assay: immunoSEQ multiplex PCR; the TCRdb copy retains only in-frame clones and omits some. V, J and clone size are those of that table, while D and trimming were read from the DNA. The table shows roughly 420,000 clones, with roughly 90% occurring only once. The data were taken from a study of blood T cell repertoires in COVID-19. Across the whole study: COVID-19 samples from acute and convalescent phases originated in the United States, Italy and Spain.

Individuals drawn from approximately 26 US areas were about 18 to 100 years old. Cohorts were determined from participant-reported clinical history. This CDR3 region has 15 residues. CDR1 LNHDA and CDR2 SQIVND come from the germline V gene (reference sequence). Trimming took off 3 bases at V and 5 bases at J, with 14 bases between the two ends. The receptor's source is a woman aged 30 to 39 with acute COVID-19. The sequencing sample was made of PBMCs or T cells enriched from blood (not recorded which). The chain links TRBV19 to TRBJ1-5; TRBD1 is a possible D gene (5 bases). The CDR3 here is CASSIAQGRDQPQHF. The CDR3 DNA reads as TGTGCCAGTAGTATCGCCCAGGGCAGGGATCAGCCCCAGCATTTT.